This T cell receptor (beta chain) stems from a study of cytomegalovirus exposure and HLA in healthy donors. Regarding the study as a whole: Analyzed later, association rates of TCRs varied across HLA loci, with DRB1 most and HLA-C fewest.

Comments on this clone: The antigen is unknown.

Donors counted as nominally healthy when sampled, yet unrecorded immune exposures were likely. The PCR was carried out with 60 Vbeta primers and 13 Jbeta primers. Original analysis: A later analysis tallied 65 million to 85 million unique TCR beta chains, 10 million to 12 million of them shared. Clones were sequenced by immunoSEQ multiplex PCR, and TCRdb holds only the in-frame ones, with some missing. D and trimming come from the DNA, and the V and J calls and clone size come from that table. This table holds 200,000 to 250,000 clones, 77% found once. Trimming removed 4 bases at V and 1 base at J, with 14 bases between. Germline CDR1 and CDR2: SGDLS and YYNGEE. CDR3 length: 15 residues.

The sample was PBMCs. This chain joins TRBV9 and TRBJ1-2, with no clear D. This TCR was sampled from a woman aged 55-75 years in good health and CMV-seropositive. CDR3 amino acids: CASSPASGDNYGYTF. Written as DNA, the CDR3 is TGTGCCAGCAGCCCAGCGTCGGGAGATAACTATGGCTACACCTTC.